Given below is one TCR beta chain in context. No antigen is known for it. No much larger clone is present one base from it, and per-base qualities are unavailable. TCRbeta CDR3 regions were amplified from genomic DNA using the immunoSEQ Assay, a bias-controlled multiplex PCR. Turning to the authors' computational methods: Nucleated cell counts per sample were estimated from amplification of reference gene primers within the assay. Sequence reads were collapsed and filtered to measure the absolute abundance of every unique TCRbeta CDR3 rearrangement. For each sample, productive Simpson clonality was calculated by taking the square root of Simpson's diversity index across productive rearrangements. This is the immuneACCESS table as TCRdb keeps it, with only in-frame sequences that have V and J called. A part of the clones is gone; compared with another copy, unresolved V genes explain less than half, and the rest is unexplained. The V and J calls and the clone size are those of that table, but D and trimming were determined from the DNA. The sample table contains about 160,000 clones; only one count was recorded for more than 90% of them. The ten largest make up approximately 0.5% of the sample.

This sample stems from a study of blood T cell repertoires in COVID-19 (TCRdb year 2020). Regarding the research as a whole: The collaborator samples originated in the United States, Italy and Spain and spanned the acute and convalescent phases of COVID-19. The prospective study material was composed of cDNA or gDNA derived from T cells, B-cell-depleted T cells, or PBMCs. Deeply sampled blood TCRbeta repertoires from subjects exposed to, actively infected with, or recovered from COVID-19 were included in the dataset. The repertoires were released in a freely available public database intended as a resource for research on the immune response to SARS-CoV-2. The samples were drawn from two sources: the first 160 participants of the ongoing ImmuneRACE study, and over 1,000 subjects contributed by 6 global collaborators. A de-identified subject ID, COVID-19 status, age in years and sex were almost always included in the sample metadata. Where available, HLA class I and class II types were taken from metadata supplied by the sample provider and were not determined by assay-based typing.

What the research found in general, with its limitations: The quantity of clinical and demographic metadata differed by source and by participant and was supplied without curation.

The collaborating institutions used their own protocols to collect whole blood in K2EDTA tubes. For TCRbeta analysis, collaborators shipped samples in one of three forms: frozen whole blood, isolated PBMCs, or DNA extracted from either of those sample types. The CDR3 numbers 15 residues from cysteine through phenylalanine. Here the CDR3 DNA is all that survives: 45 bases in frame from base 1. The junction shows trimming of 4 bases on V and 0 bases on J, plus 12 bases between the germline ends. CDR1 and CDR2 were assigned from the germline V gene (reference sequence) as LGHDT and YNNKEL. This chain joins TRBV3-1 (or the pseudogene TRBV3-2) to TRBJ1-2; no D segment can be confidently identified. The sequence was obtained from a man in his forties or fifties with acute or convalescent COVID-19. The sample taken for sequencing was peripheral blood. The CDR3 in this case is CASSLKGATNYGYTF. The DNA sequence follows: TGTGCCAGCAGCCTTAAGGGAGCCACTAACTATGGCTACACCTTC.